The 30 T cell receptor beta chains below all came from one sample that was sequenced in a study of response to subunit inactivated influenza vaccine. MiXCR, applied by TCRdb to the RT-PCR reads, yields one record per CDR3 protein. Altogether fewer than 350,000 distinct CDR3 sequences are present, roughly a fifth being singletons, with the ten largest covering roughly a tenth. The material sequenced was PBMCs from blood, taken less than 22 months after vaccination. Receptors originate from a man between 50 and 75 years old who received an inactivated influenza vaccine.

Only a few counts were recorded for this clonotype. The rearrangement joins TRBV2 to TRBJ1-1; D might be TRBD1 (5 bases). Germline lookup yields CDR1 SNHLY and CDR2 FYNNEI. Trimming took 3 bases from V and 2 from J, leaving 10 bases between them. This CDR3 is built from 14 residues. CDR3 bases: TGTGCCAGCAGTGAGCAGGGCCTTAACACTGAAGCTTTCTTT. This translates into CASSEQGLNTEAFF.

This chain uses TRBV7-2 with TRBJ1-6; D is ambiguous. The germline gives CDR1 SGHTA, CDR2 FQGNSA. Trimming took 0 bases from V and 9 from J, leaving 9 bases between them. The CDR3 sequence is 14 residues long. The CDR3 protein is CASSLAAMGSPLHF. The CDR3 DNA sequence: TGTGCCAGCAGCTTAGCGGCAATGGGTTCACCCCTCCACTTT.

The chain recombines TRBV11-2 with TRBJ1-1, with no clear D. The V and J ends lost 3 bases and 3 bases respectively, with 5 bases between them. The germline V gene has CDR1 SGHAT and CDR2 FQNNGV. This CDR3 is built from 12 residues. The CDR3 DNA follows: TGTGCCAGCAGCTTGATTCACACTGAAGCTTTCTTT. Translation gives CASSLIHTEAFF.

For the CDR3, the DNA is TGCAGCGCTAGAGGACTAGCGGTAGATACGCAGTATTTT. It yields the protein CSARGLAVDTQYF. The chain carries TRBV29-1 and TRBJ2-3, with TRBD2 identical over 10 bases. The CDR3 has 13 amino acids. Trimming cost V 7 bases and J 5 bases; bases outside gene matches: 6. The germline V gene encodes CDR1 SQVTM and CDR2 ANQGSEA.

This clonotype was recorded a few times. The V and J genes are TRBV5-1 and TRBJ1-4; no clear D. There are 14 residues in the CDR3. Deletions cut 4 bases from V and 0 bases from J, with 7 bases between. The V gene's germline CDR1 is SGHRS and CDR2 YFSETQ. CDR3 residues: CASSLTSTNEKLFF. DNA for the CDR3: TGCGCCAGCAGCCTGACATCAACTAATGAAAAACTGTTTTTT.

In this sample, this clonotype turned up many times. This chain connects TRBV10-3 to TRBJ1-1, with TRBD1 matching over 8 bases. The CDR3 contains 16 residues. Germline V gives CDR1 ENHRY, CDR2 SYGVKD. Unmatched junction bases numbered 6, after V lost 2 bases and J lost 1 base. The CDR3 region has the DNA TGTGCCATCAGTGAGGGCAGGGGGCGCCGGAACACTGAAGCTTTCTTT. Amino acid sequence: CAISEGRGRRNTEAFF.

This chain links TRBV20-1 with TRBJ2-7; 7 bases align to TRBD1. J gave up 0 bases and V 6 bases, and 5 bases lay outside the gene matches. The CDR3 is 13 amino acids. Germline lookup yields CDR1 DFQATT and CDR2 SNEGSKA (reference sequence). CDR3 region: CSAHKGASYEQYF. For the CDR3, the DNA is TGCAGTGCCCACAAGGGGGCCTCCTACGAGCAGTACTTC.

This chain joins TRBV7-9 and TRBJ1-1, with D tentatively TRBD1 (5 bases). Germline CDR1 SEHNR, CDR2 FQNEAQ (reference sequence). The CDR3 loop spans 16 amino acids. Trimming removed 3 bases from V and 3 bases from J, with 17 bases in between. In DNA, the CDR3 is TGTGCCAGCAGCTTGGAGGGGTTGAGCGTGGACACTGAAGCTTTCTTT. This sequence encodes CASSLEGLSVDTEAFF.

This clonotype showed up just a few times. This chain connects TRBV5-1 to TRBJ1-1, with 10 bases aligning to TRBD1. CDR1 is SGHRS, CDR2 YFSETQ, per germline. The ends lost 4 bases at V and 2 bases at J; junction bases unmatched: 8. There are 16 residues in the CDR3. CDR3 sequence: CASSPGTGEINTEAFF. The CDR3 coding sequence is TGCGCCAGCAGCCCCGGGACAGGGGAGATAAACACTGAAGCTTTCTTT.

The table lists this clonotype with a few counts. The chain uses TRBV11-1 and TRBJ2-6; 7 nucleotides line up with TRBD2. V lost 3 bases, J lost 0 bases, and 8 bases stayed unmatched. Germline V CDR1 and CDR2: SGHAT, FQDESV (reference sequence). The CDR3 runs 18 residues. The CDR3 DNA reads TGTGCCAGCAGCTTTGCAGCGGGGAGGATCTCTGGGGCCAACGTCCTGACTTTC. It encodes CASSFAAGRISGANVLTF.

This clonotype was observed a handful of times. J is TRBJ1-2 and V is TRBV5-1; D is unclear. Trimming shortened V by 2 bases and J by 6 bases, and 14 bases separated the two germline ends. CDR3 size: 14 residues. CDR1 SGHRS and CDR2 YFSETQ come from the germline V gene. For the CDR3, the DNA is TGCGCCAGCAGCTTAGTGGATGGAGTAAATGGCTACACCTTC. Translation gives CASSLVDGVNGYTF.

The chain has TRBV20-1 and TRBJ1-5; 7 bases map to TRBD1. V lost 6 bases and J lost 3; bases outside the gene matches: 8. The length of the CDR3 is 14 residues. Germline V gene data show CDR1 as DFQATT and CDR2 as SNEGSKA (reference sequence). The CDR3 region has the DNA TGCAGTGCCTCAAGGACAGGCAACAATCAGCCCCAGCATTTT. This encodes CSASRTGNNQPQHF.

This chain uses TRBV7-6 with TRBJ2-2; 9 nucleotides agree with TRBD2. V trimming: 5 bases; J trimming: 3 bases; junction bases outside the gene matches: 10. Germline lookup yields CDR1 SGHVS and CDR2 FNYEAQ. The length of the CDR3 is 17 residues. The CDR3: CASSTAPGLAHTGELFF. The CDR3 nucleotides are TGTGCCAGCAGCACAGCACCGGGACTAGCACACACCGGGGAGCTGTTTTTT. Using reference TRBV7-6 and TRBJ2-2 for the parts outside the CDR3, the full variable domain is GAGVSQSPRYKVTKRGQDVALRCDPISGHVSLYWYRQALGQGPEFLTYFNYEAQQDKSGLPNDRFSAERPEGSISTLTIQRTEQRDSAMYRCASSTAPGLAHTGELFFGEGSRLTVL.

This clonotype was recorded a few times. The chain employs TRBV5-1 and TRBJ1-1; D remains ambiguous. Germline CDR1 is SGHRS and CDR2 is YFSETQ. Trimming removed 2 bases at V and 0 bases at J, with 5 bases between. The CDR3 spans 13 residues. The CDR3 region has the DNA TGCGCCAGCAGCTTCAATGTGAACACTGAAGCTTTCTTT. Protein: CASSFNVNTEAFF.

A few counts support this clonotype. The J gene is TRBJ1-1, the V gene TRBV29-1; D call uncertain. Germline CDR1 SQVTM, CDR2 ANQGSEA. With 4 bases removed from V and 6 bases from J, the gap between germline ends came to 15 bases. CDR3 length equals 13 residues. The CDR3, as DNA: TGCAGCGTTGTTCAACCCGAATCGCCTGAAGCTTTCTTT. Its translation is CSVVQPESPEAFF.

This CDR3 reads CASSGDGSSGANVLTF. The CDR3 nucleotides read TGTGCCAGCAGTGGGGACGGATCCTCTGGGGCCAACGTCCTGACTTTC. V is TRBV12-3 or TRBV12-4 and J is TRBJ2-6, with D perhaps matching TRBD1 or TRBD2 (5 bases each). The germline V and J ends were trimmed by 5 bases and 0 bases, with 11 bases remaining between them. The CDR3 has 16 amino acids.

The chain recombines TRBV5-1 with TRBJ1-5; D is unclear. V gave up 4 bases and J gave up 4 bases, with 18 bases separating them. CDR3 length equals 16 residues. The germline gives CDR1 SGHRS, CDR2 YFSETQ. The CDR3 coding sequence is TGCGCCAGCAGCCCGGATCCCCTGGCAAGAAATCAGCCCCAGCATTTT. Protein product: CASSPDPLARNQPQHF.

The chain has TRBV29-1 and TRBJ2-2; no clear D. Germline-derived CDR1 and CDR2 are SQVTM and ANQGSEA. The CDR3 is 14 residues long. The V end was cut by 1 base, the J end by 1 base, with 7 bases between. In nucleotides, the CDR3 is TGCAGCGTTGAAGGGCAGATGAACACCGGGGAGCTGTTTTTT. It codes for CSVEGQMNTGELFF.

The CDR3 sequence is CASSQDATRGYGYTF. Written as DNA, the CDR3 is TGTGCCAGCAGCCAAGATGCAACCCGAGGCTATGGCTACACCTTC. The chain joins TRBV4-2 to TRBJ1-2; D not resolved. The germline V gene encodes CDR1 LGHNA and CDR2 YNFKEQ. Trimming pared 0 bases from V and 4 bases from J, leaving 12 bases between. CDR3 length equals 15 residues.

This clonotype was seen more than once but under ten times. The V gene is TRBV2, the J gene TRBJ1-1, with a tentative D call TRBD1 (5 bases). This CDR3 spans 15 amino acids. V lost 2 bases and J lost 0, with 10 bases in between. The V gene's germline CDR1 is SNHLY and CDR2 FYNNEI. CDR3 amino acids: CASSEWGALNTEAFF. The CDR3 DNA is TGTGCCAGCAGTGAATGGGGCGCATTGAACACTGAAGCTTTCTTT. The full variable domain, with the rest looked up from reference TRBV2 and TRBJ1-1, is EPEVTQTPSHQVTQMGQEVILRCVPISNHLYFYWYRQILGQKVEFLVSFYNNEISEKSEIFDDQFSVERPDGSNFTLKIRSTKLEDSAMYFCASSEWGALNTEAFFGQGTRLTVV.

The rearrangement uses TRBV29-1 and TRBJ2-1, with D tentatively TRBD2 (6 bases). From germline, CDR1 is SQVTM and CDR2 ANQGSEA. CDR3 length: 14 amino acids. Trimming stripped 6 bases from V and 6 bases from J, with 18 bases between. CDR3 residues: CSVFGGSLFNEQFF. The CDR3 region has the DNA TGCAGCGTCTTTGGGGGGAGCCTATTCAATGAGCAGTTCTTC.

The sample holds a few counts of this clonotype. The rearrangement links TRBV4-3 to TRBJ1-1, with TRBD1 as a possible D gene (6 bases). Between the trimmed V and J ends, which lost 1 base and 11 bases, there was a span of 20 bases. From germline, CDR1 is LGHNA and CDR2 YSLEER. The CDR3 is 15 amino acids. The CDR3 sequence is CASSQAKQGSKKAFF. The CDR3 DNA follows: TGCGCCAGCAGCCAAGCCAAACAGGGTTCCAAGAAGGCTTTCTTT.

In its sample, this clonotype was seen a few times. The rearrangement uses TRBV7-9 and TRBJ1-1; D unresolved. The ends were cut back, 5 bases at V and 1 base at J, with 20 bases in the middle. The CDR3 spans 17 residues. Germline CDR1 is SEHNR and CDR2 is FQNEAQ (reference sequence). Here the CDR3 DNA reads TGTGCCAGCAGCCTTACAGCGTCCCGGACCAGGAACACTGAAGCTTTCTTT. It specifies CASSLTASRTRNTEAFF. The full variable domain, completed using reference TRBV7-9 and TRBJ1-1, is DTGVSQNPRHKITKRGQNVTFRCDPISEHNRLYWYRQTLGQGPEFLTYFQNEAQLEKSRLLSDRFSAERPKGSFSTLEIQRTEQGDSAMYLCASSLTASRTRNTEAFFGQGTRLTVV.

The chain has TRBV7-2 and TRBJ2-1; D gene uncertain. Germline lookup yields CDR1 SGHTA and CDR2 FQGNSA. The CDR3 consists of 16 residues. The ends were cut back, 2 bases at V and 0 bases at J, with 11 bases in the middle. CDR3: CASSLTGSHSYNEQFF. The CDR3 nucleotides are TGTGCCAGCAGCTTAACCGGTTCCCACTCCTACAATGAGCAGTTCTTC.

The sample holds many counts of this clonotype. At one of its ends the junction is not consistent with the germline gene, which may arise from a read error. V usage is TRBV12-3 or TRBV12-4 and J usage is TRBJ2-2; maybe TRBD1 (6 bases). This CDR3 comprises 14 residues. CDR3 nucleotides: TGCGCCAGCAGCTTGGGACAAAACACCGGGGAGCTGTTTTTT. Its translation is CASSLGQNTGELFF.

This sequence joins TRBV29-1 and TRBJ2-3; D unresolved. Germline CDR1 and CDR2: SQVTM and ANQGSEA. There are 13 residues in the CDR3. The V end was cut by 4 bases, the J end by 4 bases, with 12 bases between. CDR3: CSVVVESPDTQYF. For the CDR3, the DNA is TGCAGCGTTGTAGTAGAGAGTCCAGATACGCAGTATTTT.

The genes are TRBV5-1 and TRBJ2-3, with D possibly being TRBD1 (6 bases). Germline CDR1 reads SGHRS; CDR2 reads YFSETQ. V was trimmed by 3 bases and J by 0 bases, leaving 11 bases between them. The CDR3 has 15 residues. DNA for the CDR3: TGCGCCAGCAGCTCGACAGGCCGAAGCACAGATACGCAGTATTTT. This translates into CASSSTGRSTDTQYF.

This chain uses TRBV7-2 with TRBJ1-1; D call uncertain. The CDR3 loop spans 13 amino acids. CDR1 SGHTA and CDR2 FQGNSA come from the germline V gene. The ends were cut back, 5 bases at V and 1 base at J, with 8 bases in the middle. The CDR3 sequence: CASSPFPNTEAFF. The CDR3 nucleotides are TGTGCCAGCAGCCCTTTCCCGAACACTGAAGCTTTCTTT.

The J gene is TRBJ1-5, the V gene TRBV28, with a possible D match to TRBD1 (5 bases). V was pared by 6 bases and J by 6 bases, with 18 bases between. CDR1 is MDHEN, CDR2 SYDVKM, per germline. The CDR3 has 15 residues. CDR3 DNA sequence: TGTGCCAGCAGCCGGATCAGCGGGGGGATTCAGCCCCAGCATTTT. Translated, it gives CASSRISGGIQPQHF.

This clonotype was counted a few times. The V gene is TRBV6-2 or TRBV6-3, the J gene TRBJ1-5, with 9 bases lining up with TRBD1. Trimming at V came to 0 bases and at J to 6 bases, leaving 6 bases not matched to a gene. Looked up from germline, CDR1 is MNHEY and CDR2 is SVGEGT. This CDR3 has 16 residues. CDR3 residues: CASSYSGQGLVQPQHF. CDR3 DNA sequence: TGTGCCAGCAGTTACTCGGGACAGGGTTTGGTTCAGCCCCAGCATTTT.